This entry lists 5 T cell receptor beta chains sequenced from one sample in a study of T cell repertoires in cytomegalovirus infection. TCRdb re-called the reads with MiXCR, one entry per CDR3 protein. The sample records about 180,000 distinct CDR3 sequences, about 18% being singletons. Specimen: CD8+ T cells from PBMCs. The source of these receptors is a human donor in good health (CMV status not recorded). Some clones in this sample may be carry-over from other donors' samples.

This clonotype was seen a few times. CDR3 in DNA: TGTGCCACCCGGGAACGCATTGGCAATCAGCCCCAGCATTTT. Its protein product is CATRERIGNQPQHF. This rearrangement joins TRBV15 to TRBJ1-5; D not certain. The germline V gene encodes CDR1 LNHNV and CDR2 YYDKDF (reference sequence). The CDR3 consists of 14 residues. V was cut by 8 bases and J by 2 bases, with 13 bases left in between.

This clonotype was observed a handful of times. The chain combines TRBV6-2 or TRBV6-3 with TRBJ2-6; D might be TRBD1 (5 bases). Trimming stripped 2 bases from V and 0 bases from J, with 8 bases between. Germline V lookup: CDR1 MNHEY, CDR2 SVGEGT. This CDR3 has 16 amino acids. CDR3 nucleotides: TGTGCCAGCAGTTACGACAGCTCCTCTGGGGCCAACGTCCTGACTTTC. As protein: CASSYDSSSGANVLTF.

The table lists this clonotype with a few counts. The chain joins TRBV6-6 to TRBJ1-5; no clear D gene. This CDR3 spans 19 amino acids. Germline V gene data show CDR1 as MNHNY and CDR2 as SVGAGI (reference sequence). V gave up 2 bases and J gave up 4 bases, with 24 bases separating them. The chain's CDR3 is CASSYLFFGETAINQPQHF. CDR3 nucleotides: TGTGCCAGCAGTTACCTCTTTTTTGGGGAAACCGCGATAAATCAGCCCCAGCATTTT.

V usage is TRBV28 and J usage is TRBJ1-5, with 7 bases aligning to TRBD1. The CDR3 sequence is 15 residues long. Per the germline V gene, CDR1 is MDHEN and CDR2 is SYDVKM. J lost 0 bases, V lost 6 bases, and 5 bases had no gene match. The chain's CDR3 is CASRQGPYSNQPQHF. The CDR3 DNA reads TGTGCCAGCAGACAGGGGCCTTATAGCAATCAGCCCCAGCATTTT.

This clonotype has only a few counts. The chain carries TRBV4-1 and TRBJ1-4, with unresolved D. In germline, CDR1 is MGHRA, CDR2 YSYEKL. CDR3 length: 16 residues. V lost 4 bases and J lost 4, with 16 bases in between. The CDR3 spells CASSPIFLGVNEKLFF. The CDR3, as DNA: TGCGCCAGCAGCCCCATTTTTCTCGGAGTTAATGAAAAACTGTTTTTT.